The following is a T cell receptor beta chain sequence with its context. Its antigen is not known. The data derive from a study of shared clonotypes between healthy human individuals. Whole-study findings and limits: In the sorted subsets, rarefaction showed sequencing was incomplete despite large depth.

The ends were cut back, 4 bases at V and 5 bases at J, with 14 bases in the middle. The length of the CDR3 is 15 residues. Germline V CDR1 and CDR2: MGHRA, YSYEKL. The method was immunoSEQ multiplex PCR; TCRdb's version includes in-frame clones alone and lacks a portion of them. The data show 1,400,000 or so clones, with about 98.5% seen just once and 0.36% held by the top ten. Material for sequencing was naive CD4+ T cells sorted from blood. Indicated subset: CD45RA+ positively selected. This chain uses TRBV4-1 with TRBJ1-4; a possible D gene is TRBD1 (6 bases). The receptor comes from a man aged 30 to 39 in good health. CDR3 nucleotide sequence: TGCGCCAGCAGCCTAATCCTAGGGGGGAATGAAAAACTGTTTTTT. As protein: CASSLILGGNEKLFF.